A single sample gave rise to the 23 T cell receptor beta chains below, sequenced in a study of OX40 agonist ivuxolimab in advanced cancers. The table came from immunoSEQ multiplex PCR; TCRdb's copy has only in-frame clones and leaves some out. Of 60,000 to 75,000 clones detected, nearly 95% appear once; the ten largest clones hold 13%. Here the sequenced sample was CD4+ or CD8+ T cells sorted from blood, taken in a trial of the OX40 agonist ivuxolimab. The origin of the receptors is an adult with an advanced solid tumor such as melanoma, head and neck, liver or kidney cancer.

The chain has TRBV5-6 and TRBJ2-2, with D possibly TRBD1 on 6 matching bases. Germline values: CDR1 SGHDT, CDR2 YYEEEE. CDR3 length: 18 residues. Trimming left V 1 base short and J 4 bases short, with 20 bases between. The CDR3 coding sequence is TGTGCCAGCAGCTTGCCACCGGGACAAACTGTTGGCACCGGGGAGCTGTTTTTT. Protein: CASSLPPGQTVGTGELFF.

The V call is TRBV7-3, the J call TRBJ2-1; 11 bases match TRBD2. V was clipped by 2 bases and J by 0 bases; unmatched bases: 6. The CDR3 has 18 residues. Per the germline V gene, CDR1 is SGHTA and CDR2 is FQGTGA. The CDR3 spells CASSLDSGRASSYNEQFF. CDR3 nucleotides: TGTGCCAGCAGCTTAGATAGCGGGAGGGCGAGCTCCTACAATGAGCAGTTCTTC. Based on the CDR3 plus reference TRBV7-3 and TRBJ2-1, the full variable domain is GAGVSQTPSNKVTEKGKYVELRCDPISGHTALYWYRQSLGQGPEFLIYFQGTGAADDSGLPNDRFFAVRPEGSVSTLKIQRTERGDSAVYLCASSLDSGRASSYNEQFFGPGTRLTVL.

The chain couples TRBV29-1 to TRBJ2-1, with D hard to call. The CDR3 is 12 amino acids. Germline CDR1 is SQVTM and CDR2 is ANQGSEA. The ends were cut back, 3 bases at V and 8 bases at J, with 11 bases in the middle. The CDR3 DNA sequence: TGCAGCGTTGATCTCAGGCCTCATGAGCAGTTCTTC. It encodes CSVDLRPHEQFF.

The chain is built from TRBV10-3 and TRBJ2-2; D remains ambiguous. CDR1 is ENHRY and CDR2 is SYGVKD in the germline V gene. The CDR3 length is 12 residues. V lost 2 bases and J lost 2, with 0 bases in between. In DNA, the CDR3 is TGTGCCATCAGTGAGAACACCGGGGAGCTGTTTTTT. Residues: CAISENTGELFF.

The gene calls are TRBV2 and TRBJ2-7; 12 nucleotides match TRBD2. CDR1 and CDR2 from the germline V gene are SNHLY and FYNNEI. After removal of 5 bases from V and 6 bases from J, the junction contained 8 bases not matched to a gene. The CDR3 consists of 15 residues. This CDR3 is CASSSGLAGPVEQYF. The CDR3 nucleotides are TGTGCCAGCAGTTCAGGACTAGCGGGGCCGGTCGAGCAGTACTTC.

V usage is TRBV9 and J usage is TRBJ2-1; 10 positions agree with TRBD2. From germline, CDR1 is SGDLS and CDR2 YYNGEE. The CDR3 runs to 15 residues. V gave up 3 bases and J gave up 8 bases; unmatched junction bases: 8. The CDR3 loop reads CASSDAGTSDDEQFF. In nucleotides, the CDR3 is TGTGCCAGCAGCGACGCCGGGACTAGCGACGATGAGCAGTTCTTC.

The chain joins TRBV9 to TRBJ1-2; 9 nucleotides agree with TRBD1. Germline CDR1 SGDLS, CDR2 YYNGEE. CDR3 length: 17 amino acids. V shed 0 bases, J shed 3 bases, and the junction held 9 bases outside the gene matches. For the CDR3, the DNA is TGTGCCAGCAGCGTAGTTGTCGAGGGACAGGGAGACTATGGCTACACCTTC. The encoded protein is CASSVVVEGQGDYGYTF.

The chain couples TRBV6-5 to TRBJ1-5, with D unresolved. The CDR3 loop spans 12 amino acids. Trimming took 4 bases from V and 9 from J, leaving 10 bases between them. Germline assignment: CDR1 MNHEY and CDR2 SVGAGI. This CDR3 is CASSSRGMPQHF. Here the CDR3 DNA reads TGTGCCAGCAGTTCTCGGGGAATGCCCCAGCATTTT.

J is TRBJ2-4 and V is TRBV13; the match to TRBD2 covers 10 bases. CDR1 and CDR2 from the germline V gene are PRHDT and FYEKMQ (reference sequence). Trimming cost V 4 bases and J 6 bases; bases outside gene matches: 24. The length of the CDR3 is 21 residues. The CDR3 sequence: CASSSPNGAIGAGGPVNIQYF. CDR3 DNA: TGTGCCAGCAGCTCCCCCAACGGGGCCATAGGAGCGGGGGGGCCTGTAAACATTCAGTACTTC.

The CDR3 protein is CASSGGAQETQYF. As DNA, the CDR3 is TGTGCCAGCAGCGGGGGGGCCCAAGAGACCCAGTACTTC. This chain uses TRBV9 with TRBJ2-5; D is possibly TRBD1 or TRBD2 (6 bases each). CDR1 is SGDLS, CDR2 YYNGEE, per germline. This CDR3 region has 13 residues. The V end was cut by 3 bases, the J end by 1 base, with 7 bases between. The full variable domain, in which reference TRBV9 and TRBJ2-5 provide the parts outside the CDR3, is DSGVTQTPKHLITATGQRVTLRCSPRSGDLSVYWYQQSLDQGLQFLIQYYNGEERAKGNILERFSAQQFPDLHSELNLSSLELGDSALYFCASSGGAQETQYFGPGTRLLVL.

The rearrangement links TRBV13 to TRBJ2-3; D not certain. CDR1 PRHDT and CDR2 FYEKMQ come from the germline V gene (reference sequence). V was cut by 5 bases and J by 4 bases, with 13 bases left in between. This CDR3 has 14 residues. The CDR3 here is CASSGRSWADTQYF. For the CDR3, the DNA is TGTGCCAGCAGCGGTAGGTCCTGGGCAGATACGCAGTATTTT.

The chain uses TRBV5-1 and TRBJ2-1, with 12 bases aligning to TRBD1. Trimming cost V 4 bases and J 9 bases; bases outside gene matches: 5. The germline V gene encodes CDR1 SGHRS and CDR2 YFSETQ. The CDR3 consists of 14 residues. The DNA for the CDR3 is TGCGCCAGCAGCCACGGGACAGGGGGCACTGAGCAGTTCTTC. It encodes CASSHGTGGTEQFF.

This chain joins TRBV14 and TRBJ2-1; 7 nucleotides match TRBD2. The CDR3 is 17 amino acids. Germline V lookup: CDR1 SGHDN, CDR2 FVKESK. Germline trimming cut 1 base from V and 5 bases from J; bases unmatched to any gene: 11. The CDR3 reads CASSQVIRRERDNEQFF. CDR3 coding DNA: TGTGCCAGCAGCCAAGTAATCCGGCGGGAGAGAGACAATGAGCAGTTCTTC.

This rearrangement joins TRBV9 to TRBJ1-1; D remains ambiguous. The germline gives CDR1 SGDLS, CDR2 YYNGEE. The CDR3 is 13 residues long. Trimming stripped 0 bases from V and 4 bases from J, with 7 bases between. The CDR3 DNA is TGTGCCAGCAGCGTAGGTGTGGGCACTGAAGCTTTCTTT. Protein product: CASSVGVGTEAFF.

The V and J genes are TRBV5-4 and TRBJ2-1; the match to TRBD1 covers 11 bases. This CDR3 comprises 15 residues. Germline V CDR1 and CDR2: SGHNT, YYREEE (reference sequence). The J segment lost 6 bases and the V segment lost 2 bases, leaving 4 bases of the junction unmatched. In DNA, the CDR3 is TGTGCCAGCAGCTTCCGCGGGACAGGGGGCAATGAGCAGTTCTTC. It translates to CASSFRGTGGNEQFF.

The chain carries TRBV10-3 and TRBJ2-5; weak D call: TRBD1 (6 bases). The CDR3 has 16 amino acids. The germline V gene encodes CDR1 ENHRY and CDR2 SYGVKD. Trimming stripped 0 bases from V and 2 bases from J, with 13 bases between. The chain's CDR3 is CAISESRAGVQETQYF. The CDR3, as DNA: TGTGCCATCAGTGAGTCGAGGGCAGGGGTACAAGAGACCCAGTACTTC.

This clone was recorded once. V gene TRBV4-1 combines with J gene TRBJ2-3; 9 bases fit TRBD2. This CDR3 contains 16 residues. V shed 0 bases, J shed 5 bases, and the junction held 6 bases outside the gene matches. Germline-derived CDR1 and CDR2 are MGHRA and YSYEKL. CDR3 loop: CASSQEWRGGEDTQYF. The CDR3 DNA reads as TGCGCCAGCAGCCAAGAGTGGCGGGGGGGGGAAGATACGCAGTATTTT.

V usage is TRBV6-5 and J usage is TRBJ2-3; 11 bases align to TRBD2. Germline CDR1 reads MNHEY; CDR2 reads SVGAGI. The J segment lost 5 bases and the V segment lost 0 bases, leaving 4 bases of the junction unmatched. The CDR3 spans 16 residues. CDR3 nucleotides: TGTGCCAGCAGTTACTCGATGGGACTAGCGGTAGATACGCAGTATTTT. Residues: CASSYSMGLAVDTQYF.

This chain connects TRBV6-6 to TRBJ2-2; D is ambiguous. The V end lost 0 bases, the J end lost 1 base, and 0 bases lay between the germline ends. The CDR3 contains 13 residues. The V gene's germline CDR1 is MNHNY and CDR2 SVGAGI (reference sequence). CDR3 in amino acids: CASSYSNTGELFF. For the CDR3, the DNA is TGTGCCAGCAGTTACTCGAACACCGGGGAGCTGTTTTTT.

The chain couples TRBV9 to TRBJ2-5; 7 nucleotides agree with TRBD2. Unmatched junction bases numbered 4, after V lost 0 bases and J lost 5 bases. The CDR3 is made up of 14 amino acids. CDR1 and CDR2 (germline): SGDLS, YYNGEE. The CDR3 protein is CASSVEGLEETQYF. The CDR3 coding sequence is TGTGCCAGCAGCGTAGAAGGACTAGAGGAGACCCAGTACTTC.

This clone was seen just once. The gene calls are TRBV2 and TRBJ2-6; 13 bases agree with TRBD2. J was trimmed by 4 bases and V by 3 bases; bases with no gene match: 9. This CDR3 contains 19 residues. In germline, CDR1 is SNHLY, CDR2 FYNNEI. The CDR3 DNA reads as TGTGCCAGCAGTGACCTACTAGCGGGAGGGCCTTCAGGGGCCAACGTCCTGACTTTC. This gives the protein CASSDLLAGGPSGANVLTF.

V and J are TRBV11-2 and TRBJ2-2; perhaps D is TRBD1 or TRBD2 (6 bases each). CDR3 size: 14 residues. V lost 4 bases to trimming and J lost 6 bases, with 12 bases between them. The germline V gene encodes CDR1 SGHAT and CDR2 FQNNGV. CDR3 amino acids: CASSYVGGSGELFF. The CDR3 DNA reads TGTGCCAGCAGCTATGTAGGGGGGTCCGGGGAGCTGTTTTTT.

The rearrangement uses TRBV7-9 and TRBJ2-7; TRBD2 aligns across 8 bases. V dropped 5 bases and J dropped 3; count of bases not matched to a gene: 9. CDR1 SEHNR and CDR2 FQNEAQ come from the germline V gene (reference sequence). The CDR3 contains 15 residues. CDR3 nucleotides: TGTGCCAGCAGCCACCCGGGAGGGGTGGGCTACGAGCAGTACTTC. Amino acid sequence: CASSHPGGVGYEQYF.